This T cell receptor beta chain was captured by sequencing in a study of T cells in women clearing cervical HPV infection. Study details: Control women cleared a single incident HPV16 infection within 12 months. Cases' blood sampling followed lesion detection by median around 23 weeks (90 to 200).

Trimming took 0 bases from V and 3 from J; bases not matched to a gene: 1. This CDR3 has 13 amino acids. CDR1 and CDR2 from the germline V gene are DFQATT and SNEGSKA (reference sequence). Data came from immunoSEQ multiplex PCR; TCRdb stores just in-frame clones and leaves some out. The sample totals 20,000 to 25,000 clones; its top ten clones hold 3.3%. Remarks on this clone: The observed sequence ends 3 residues before the CDR3 terminus, with the missing tail filled in from the germline J gene.

The source material was blood buffy coat. The V call is TRBV20-1, the J call TRBJ1-1; TRBD1 matches at 7 bases. The TCR was taken from a woman aged 18-69 years with a cervical HPV16 infection that either progressed to CIN3+ or cleared (not recorded which). CDR3 DNA (partial): TGCAGTGCTAGAGAGACAGGGTACACTGAA. Its translation is CSARETGYTE. The whole CDR3 reads CSARETGYTEAFF.